This is a list of T cell receptor beta chains from one sample in a study of blood T cell repertoires in COVID-19. Clones were sequenced by immunoSEQ multiplex PCR, and TCRdb holds only the in-frame ones, with some missing. Here the sample spans around 85,000 clones, around 89% being singletons. Material for sequencing was peripheral blood. Receptor source: a woman older than 75 with active or convalescent COVID-19. Each CDR3 is given with its conserved first and last residue. The order of the fields is J gene, V gene, D gene, clone size, CDR3 DNA, CDR3 protein. The D gene is left open where the match is weak. Clone size appears in some rows only: once, few, many, or a class for an expanded clone.

j_gene: TRBJ2-1
v_gene: TRBV11-2
d_gene: .
abundance: .
CDR3nt: TGTGCCAGCAGCTTAGACCTAGTATCCTTTTTAAAACTCTTC
CDR3aa: CASSLDLVSFLKLF

j_gene: TRBJ2-7
v_gene: TRBV19
d_gene: TRBD1
abundance: .
CDR3nt: TGTGCCAGTAGTGGGACAGGGGTCCACGAGCAGTACTTC
CDR3aa: CASSGTGVHEQYF

j_gene: TRBJ1-2
v_gene: TRBV6-5
d_gene: TRBD1
abundance: .
CDR3nt: TGTGCCAGCAGTTACGCGTCCACAGGGGCGAATGGCTACACCTTC
CDR3aa: CASSYASTGANGYTF

j_gene: TRBJ1-5
v_gene: TRBV5-5
d_gene: .
abundance: .
CDR3nt: TGTGCCAGCAGCTTGTTTTTACAGAACAATCAGCCCCAGCATTTT
CDR3aa: CASSLFLQNNQPQHF

j_gene: TRBJ2-7
v_gene: TRBV18
d_gene: .
abundance: .
CDR3nt: TGTGCCAGCTCACCACGGCAGGGTAACCACGAGCAGTACTTC
CDR3aa: CASSPRQGNHEQYF

j_gene: TRBJ2-1
v_gene: TRBV27
d_gene: .
abundance: .
CDR3nt: TGTGCCAGCAGGATAAGGGGAAGCTCCTACAATGAGCAGTTCTTC
CDR3aa: CASRIRGSSYNEQFF

j_gene: TRBJ2-5
v_gene: TRBV14
d_gene: .
abundance: few
CDR3nt: TGTGCCAGCAGCTGGCTCGTCCAAGAGACCCAGTACTTC
CDR3aa: CASSWLVQETQYF

j_gene: TRBJ2-5
v_gene: TRBV5-4
d_gene: TRBD2
abundance: .
CDR3nt: TGTGCCAGCAGCTTGTTGGGGAGGGAAGAGACCCAGTACTTC
CDR3aa: CASSLLGREETQYF

j_gene: TRBJ1-2
v_gene: TRBV2
d_gene: .
abundance: .
CDR3nt: TGTGCCAGCAGTACCTGGGCGTCGGGCTACACCTTC
CDR3aa: CASSTWASGYTF

j_gene: TRBJ2-2
v_gene: TRBV18
d_gene: .
abundance: .
CDR3nt: TGTGCCAGCTCTCCCAAGAACACCGGGGAGCTGTTTTTT
CDR3aa: CASSPKNTGELFF

j_gene: TRBJ2-7
v_gene: TRBV4-3
d_gene: .
abundance: .
CDR3nt: TGCGCCAGCAGCCAAGATATCTCCTACGAGCAGTACTTC
CDR3aa: CASSQDISYEQYF

j_gene: TRBJ1-1
v_gene: TRBV7-8
d_gene: .
abundance: .
CDR3nt: TGTGCCAGCAGCTTAGTCTGGGCCATGAACACTGAAGCTTTCTTT
CDR3aa: CASSLVWAMNTEAFF

j_gene: TRBJ1-5
v_gene: TRBV3-1/TRBV3-2
d_gene: TRBD1
abundance: .
CDR3nt: TGTGCCAGCAGCCGCGGACAGGCAGATCAGCCCCAGCATTTT
CDR3aa: CASSRGQADQPQHF

j_gene: TRBJ2-2
v_gene: TRBV7-6
d_gene: .
abundance: .
CDR3nt: TGTGCCAGCAGCTTATTAGGGGGAGAGAACACCGGGGAGCTGTTTTTT
CDR3aa: CASSLLGGENTGELFF

j_gene: TRBJ2-3
v_gene: TRBV3-1/TRBV3-2
d_gene: TRBD2
abundance: .
CDR3nt: TGTGCCAGCAGCCGCACTTCTAGCGGGAGTCGCACAGATACGCAGTATTTT
CDR3aa: CASSRTSSGSRTDTQYF

j_gene: TRBJ2-7
v_gene: TRBV5-4
d_gene: .
abundance: once
CDR3nt: TGTGCCAGCAGCTTGACAGGGTCAACCTACGAGCAGTACTTC
CDR3aa: CASSLTGSTYEQYF

j_gene: TRBJ2-7
v_gene: TRBV5-1
d_gene: .
abundance: .
CDR3nt: TGCGCCAGCAGCTTCGACAGTAACTCCTACGAGCAGTACTTC
CDR3aa: CASSFDSNSYEQYF

j_gene: TRBJ2-5
v_gene: TRBV5-1
d_gene: TRBD2
abundance: .
CDR3nt: TGCGCCAGCAGCTTGGGCCTAGCGGGGAAAGAGACCCAGTACTTC
CDR3aa: CASSLGLAGKETQYF

j_gene: TRBJ2-3
v_gene: TRBV2
d_gene: .
abundance: .
CDR3nt: TGTGCCAGCAGTGAAGTTCCAAGGGGGCTAGCGGGCCGCACAGATACGCAGTATTTT
CDR3aa: CASSEVPRGLAGRTDTQYF

j_gene: TRBJ2-5
v_gene: TRBV2
d_gene: TRBD1
abundance: few
CDR3nt: TGTGCCAGCAGTTTCCAGGGGGCCCAAGAGACCCAGTACTTC
CDR3aa: CASSFQGAQETQYF

j_gene: TRBJ1-2
v_gene: TRBV5-1
d_gene: TRBD1
abundance: once
CDR3nt: TGCGCCAGCAGGGGCAGGGGGTCGAACTATGGCTACACCTTC
CDR3aa: CASRGRGSNYGYTF

j_gene: TRBJ2-6
v_gene: TRBV27
d_gene: .
abundance: once
CDR3nt: TGTGCCAGCAGGCGGTCAGGGGATGGGGCCAACGTCCTGACTTTC
CDR3aa: CASRRSGDGANVLTF

j_gene: TRBJ2-1
v_gene: TRBV10-2
d_gene: TRBD2
abundance: .
CDR3nt: TGCGCCAGCAGTGGTTTCGAGCGGGGTTACAATGAGCAGTTCTTC
CDR3aa: CASSGFERGYNEQFF

j_gene: TRBJ2-2
v_gene: TRBV7-9
d_gene: TRBD2
abundance: .
CDR3nt: TGTGCCAGCAGCCTGCTAGCGGGACCGAACACCGGGGAGCTGTTTTTT
CDR3aa: CASSLLAGPNTGELFF

j_gene: TRBJ1-1
v_gene: TRBV6-2/TRBV6-3
d_gene: TRBD1
abundance: .
CDR3nt: TGTGCCAGCAGTTTACCGGGACAGGGCTCCCCCGAAGCTTTCTTT
CDR3aa: CASSLPGQGSPEAFF

j_gene: TRBJ2-5
v_gene: TRBV5-1
d_gene: TRBD2
abundance: .
CDR3nt: TGCGCCAGCAGTCGGGACGGGAGGATCATTGGAGAGACCCAGTACTTC
CDR3aa: CASSRDGRIIGETQYF

j_gene: TRBJ1-6
v_gene: TRBV27
d_gene: TRBD1
abundance: .
CDR3nt: TGTGCCAGCAACCCAAGGGGGCAGGGAAATTCACCCCTCCACTTT
CDR3aa: CASNPRGQGNSPLHF

j_gene: TRBJ1-1
v_gene: TRBV19
d_gene: TRBD1
abundance: .
CDR3nt: TGTGCCAGTAGTGCTCAGGGACAGGGCTTGAACACTGAAGCTTTCTTT
CDR3aa: CASSAQGQGLNTEAFF

j_gene: TRBJ2-2
v_gene: TRBV5-1
d_gene: TRBD2
abundance: .
CDR3nt: TGCGCCAGCAGCCCAAGACTAGCGGGAGGTAGTACCGGGGAGCTGTTTTTT
CDR3aa: CASSPRLAGGSTGELFF

j_gene: TRBJ2-1
v_gene: TRBV7-9
d_gene: .
abundance: .
CDR3nt: TGTGCCAGCAGCTTAGTAGACAATGAGCAGTTCTTC
CDR3aa: CASSLVDNEQFF

j_gene: TRBJ1-1
v_gene: TRBV7-6
d_gene: .
abundance: .
CDR3nt: TGTGCCAGCAGCTTAAGCCGGGGGACTGAAGCTTTCTTT
CDR3aa: CASSLSRGTEAFF

j_gene: TRBJ1-2
v_gene: TRBV2
d_gene: .
abundance: .
CDR3nt: TGTGCCAGCAGTGCACGAGCTGGCTACACCTTC
CDR3aa: CASSARAGYTF

j_gene: TRBJ2-7
v_gene: TRBV11-2
d_gene: TRBD1
abundance: .
CDR3nt: TGTGCCAGCAGGCGTTCCGGGACAGGCCGCTACGAGCAGTACTTC
CDR3aa: CASRRSGTGRYEQYF

j_gene: TRBJ1-2
v_gene: TRBV28
d_gene: TRBD1
abundance: .
CDR3nt: TGTGCCAGCAGCCGAGGACAGGGCTGGAGCTACACCTTC
CDR3aa: CASSRGQGWSYTF

j_gene: TRBJ1-2
v_gene: TRBV28
d_gene: TRBD1
abundance: .
CDR3nt: TGTGCCAGCAGTTTAGTAACAGGGGTCTATGGCTACACCTTC
CDR3aa: CASSLVTGVYGYTF

j_gene: TRBJ1-4
v_gene: TRBV4-3
d_gene: .
abundance: .
CDR3nt: TGCGCCAGCAGCCAAGACCCAGGGGAGGGTAATGAAAAACTGTTTTTT
CDR3aa: CASSQDPGEGNEKLFF

j_gene: TRBJ1-3
v_gene: TRBV4-3
d_gene: TRBD1
abundance: .
CDR3nt: TGCGCCAGCAGCCACGACAGGGCTGGAAACACCATATATTTT
CDR3aa: CASSHDRAGNTIYF

j_gene: TRBJ2-7
v_gene: TRBV5-1
d_gene: TRBD2
abundance: .
CDR3nt: TGCGCCAGCAGCTCGGGACTAGCTTCCTCTCTTGGCGAGCAGTACTTC
CDR3aa: CASSSGLASSLGEQYF

j_gene: TRBJ2-1
v_gene: TRBV7-2
d_gene: TRBD1
abundance: .
CDR3nt: TGTGCCAGCAGCTTGGGACAGGGGTCCCACAATGAGCAGTTCTTC
CDR3aa: CASSLGQGSHNEQFF

j_gene: TRBJ2-2
v_gene: TRBV4-3
d_gene: TRBD2
abundance: .
CDR3nt: TGCGCCAGCAGCCAAGAGGCGGGACTAGCGGGAGGTGCCGGGGAGCTGTTTTTT
CDR3aa: CASSQEAGLAGGAGELFF

j_gene: TRBJ2-3
v_gene: TRBV20-1
d_gene: .
abundance: few
CDR3nt: TGCAGTGCTAGTTGGTCCCAGGGGTTAGGGGATACGCAGTATTTT
CDR3aa: CSASWSQGLGDTQYF

j_gene: TRBJ2-5
v_gene: TRBV5-5
d_gene: TRBD2
abundance: once
CDR3nt: TGTGCCAGCAGCTTTAGGGGACTAGTGCAAGAGACCCAGTACTTC
CDR3aa: CASSFRGLVQETQYF

j_gene: TRBJ2-7
v_gene: TRBV3-1/TRBV3-2
d_gene: .
abundance: once
CDR3nt: TGTGCCAGCAGCCAATCGTACGAGCAGTACTTC
CDR3aa: CASSQSYEQYF

j_gene: TRBJ2-6
v_gene: TRBV19
d_gene: TRBD1
abundance: .
CDR3nt: TGTGCCAGTAGTTCCGGGACAGGGGGCTCGGGGGCCAACGTCCTGACTTTC
CDR3aa: CASSSGTGGSGANVLTF

j_gene: TRBJ2-7
v_gene: TRBV11-2
d_gene: TRBD2
abundance: .
CDR3nt: TGTGCCAGCAGCCTGGGACTAGGCGAGCAGTACTTC
CDR3aa: CASSLGLGEQYF

j_gene: TRBJ2-2
v_gene: TRBV2
d_gene: TRBD2
abundance: once
CDR3nt: TGTGCCAGCAGTCCCGGGACTAGATTCATCGGGGAGCTGTTTTTT
CDR3aa: CASSPGTRFIGELFF

j_gene: TRBJ1-2
v_gene: TRBV5-1
d_gene: .
abundance: .
CDR3nt: TGCGCCAGCAGGTGGAGTCATCCCACAGGTTCTTCTAACTATGGCTACACCTTC
CDR3aa: CASRWSHPTGSSNYGYTF

j_gene: TRBJ2-1
v_gene: TRBV25-1
d_gene: .
abundance: .
CDR3nt: TGTGCCAGCAGTGAAGTATGTAGCCAGGGCTACAATGAGCAGTTCTTC
CDR3aa: CASSEVCSQGYNEQFF

j_gene: TRBJ1-3
v_gene: TRBV5-4
d_gene: .
abundance: .
CDR3nt: TGTGCCAGCAGCTTGGAAGCAGGGTCTGGAAACACCATATATTTT
CDR3aa: CASSLEAGSGNTIYF

j_gene: TRBJ1-3
v_gene: TRBV4-3
d_gene: .
abundance: .
CDR3nt: TGCGCCAGCAGCCAAGACCTCCCCTCTGGAAACACCATATATTTT
CDR3aa: CASSQDLPSGNTIYF

j_gene: TRBJ1-1
v_gene: TRBV3-1/TRBV3-2
d_gene: TRBD1
abundance: .
CDR3nt: TGTGCCAGCAGCCGCAGGGGGCTCACTGAAGCTTTCTTT
CDR3aa: CASSRRGLTEAFF

j_gene: TRBJ2-1
v_gene: TRBV19
d_gene: TRBD1
abundance: .
CDR3nt: TGTGCCAGTAGTACTAGGGACAGGGTTTCCTACAATGAGCAGTTCTTC
CDR3aa: CASSTRDRVSYNEQFF

j_gene: TRBJ2-5
v_gene: TRBV9
d_gene: TRBD2
abundance: .
CDR3nt: TGTGCCAGCAGCGTAGAAACTAGCGGGAGCGGGACCCAGTACTTC
CDR3aa: CASSVETSGSGTQYF

j_gene: TRBJ2-1
v_gene: TRBV10-3
d_gene: TRBD2
abundance: .
CDR3nt: TGTGCCATCAGTGAGTCGATGGGGACTAGCTATAATGAGCAGTTCTTC
CDR3aa: CAISESMGTSYNEQFF

j_gene: TRBJ1-3
v_gene: TRBV9
d_gene: TRBD1
abundance: few
CDR3nt: TGTGCCAGCAGCGTAGAAGGGACAGAAGGAAACACCATATATTTT
CDR3aa: CASSVEGTEGNTIYF

j_gene: TRBJ2-3
v_gene: TRBV5-4
d_gene: TRBD2
abundance: .
CDR3nt: TGTGCCAGCAGCTTGGAGGCTAGCGGGAGCACAGATACGCAGTATTTT
CDR3aa: CASSLEASGSTDTQYF

j_gene: TRBJ2-7
v_gene: TRBV3-1/TRBV3-2
d_gene: TRBD2
abundance: .
CDR3nt: TGTGCCAGCAGCCAAGATCTAAGCGGGAGGTCCAACGAGCAGTACTTC
CDR3aa: CASSQDLSGRSNEQYF

j_gene: TRBJ2-7
v_gene: TRBV27
d_gene: TRBD2
abundance: many
CDR3nt: TGTGCCAGCAGTTCGTCGACTAGCGGGACCGCGGACGAGCAGTACTTC
CDR3aa: CASSSSTSGTADEQYF

j_gene: TRBJ1-2
v_gene: TRBV18
d_gene: TRBD1
abundance: .
CDR3nt: TGTGCCAGCTCACCATTGGGACAGATCTATGGCTACACCTTC
CDR3aa: CASSPLGQIYGYTF

j_gene: TRBJ2-7
v_gene: TRBV25-1
d_gene: .
abundance: .
CDR3nt: TGTGCCTCGTCGTGGAGCTCCTACGAGCAGTACTTC
CDR3aa: CASSWSSYEQYF